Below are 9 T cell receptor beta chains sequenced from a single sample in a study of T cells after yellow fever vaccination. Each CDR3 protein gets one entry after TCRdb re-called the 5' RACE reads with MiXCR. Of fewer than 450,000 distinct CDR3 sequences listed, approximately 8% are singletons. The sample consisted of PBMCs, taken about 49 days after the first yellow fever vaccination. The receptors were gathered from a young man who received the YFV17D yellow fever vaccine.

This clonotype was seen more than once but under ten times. The chain's CDR3 is CSARAGRETQYF. CDR3 nucleotide sequence: TGCAGTGCTAGAGCAGGGAGGGAGACCCAGTACTTC. The V gene is TRBV20-1, the J gene TRBJ2-5; D perhaps matches TRBD2 (6 bases). Trimming pared 1 base from V and 5 bases from J, leaving 8 bases between. Looked up from germline, CDR1 is DFQATT and CDR2 is SNEGSKA (reference sequence). The CDR3 has 12 amino acids.

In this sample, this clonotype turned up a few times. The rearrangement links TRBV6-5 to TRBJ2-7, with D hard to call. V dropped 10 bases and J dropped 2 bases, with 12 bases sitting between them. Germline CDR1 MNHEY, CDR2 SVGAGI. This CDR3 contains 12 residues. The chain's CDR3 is CATRRVAYEQYF. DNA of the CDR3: TGTGCCACGCGACGGGTGGCCTACGAGCAGTACTTC.

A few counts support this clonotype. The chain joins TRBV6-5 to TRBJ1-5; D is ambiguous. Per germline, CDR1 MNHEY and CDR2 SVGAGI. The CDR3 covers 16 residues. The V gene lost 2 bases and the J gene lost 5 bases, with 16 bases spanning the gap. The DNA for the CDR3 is TGTGCCAGCAGTTACCCGGTCCTCGTCGGATATCAGCCCCAGCATTTT. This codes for CASSYPVLVGYQPQHF.

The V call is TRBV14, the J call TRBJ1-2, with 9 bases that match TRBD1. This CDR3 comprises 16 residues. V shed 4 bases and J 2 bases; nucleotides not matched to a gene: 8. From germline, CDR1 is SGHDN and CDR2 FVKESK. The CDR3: CASSLFPGQGNYGYTF. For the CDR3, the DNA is TGTGCCAGCAGCCTATTTCCGGGACAGGGAAACTATGGCTACACCTTC.

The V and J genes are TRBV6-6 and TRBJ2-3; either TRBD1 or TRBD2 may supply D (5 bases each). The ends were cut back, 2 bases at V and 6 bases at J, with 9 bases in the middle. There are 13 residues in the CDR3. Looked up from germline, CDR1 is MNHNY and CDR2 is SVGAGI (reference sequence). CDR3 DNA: TGTGCCAGCAGTTACGGGACGTTGGATACGCAGTATTTT. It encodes CASSYGTLDTQYF.

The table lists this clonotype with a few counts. The DNA for the CDR3 is TGCAGTGCCTGGACAGGGAAGTCCTACGAGCAGTACTTC. Its protein product is CSAWTGKSYEQYF. The chain joins TRBV20-1 to TRBJ2-7; 8 bases match TRBD1. Germline CDR1 and CDR2: DFQATT and SNEGSKA (reference sequence). There are 13 residues in the CDR3. The ends lost 6 bases at V and 1 base at J; junction bases unmatched: 5.

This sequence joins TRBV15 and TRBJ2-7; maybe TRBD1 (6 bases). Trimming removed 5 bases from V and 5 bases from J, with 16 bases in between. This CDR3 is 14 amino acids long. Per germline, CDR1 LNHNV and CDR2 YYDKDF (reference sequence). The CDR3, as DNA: TGTGCCACCAGCCCCCGCCAGGGGAGCGACGAGCAGTACTTC. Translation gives CATSPRQGSDEQYF.

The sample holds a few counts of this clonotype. The chain's CDR3 is CASSVLGRGGKGWFNEQFF. CDR3 nucleotides: TGCGCCAGCAGCGTTTTAGGCCGTGGGGGAAAGGGCTGGTTCAATGAGCAGTTCTTC. The V call is TRBV5-1, the J call TRBJ2-1, with D perhaps TRBD1 or TRBD2 (5 bases each). Germline V lookup: CDR1 SGHRS, CDR2 YFSETQ. The CDR3 has 19 amino acids. V was cut by 4 bases and J by 6 bases, with 29 bases left in between.

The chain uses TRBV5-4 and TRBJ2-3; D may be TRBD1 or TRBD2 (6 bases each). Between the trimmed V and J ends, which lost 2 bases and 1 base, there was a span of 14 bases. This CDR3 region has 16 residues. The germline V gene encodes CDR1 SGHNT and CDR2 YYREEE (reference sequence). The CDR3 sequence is CASSFMGGYRTDTQYF. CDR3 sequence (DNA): TGTGCCAGCAGCTTCATGGGGGGCTATCGCACAGATACGCAGTATTTT.